What follows are 28 T cell receptor beta chains derived from one specimen sequenced in a study of CD4 and CD8 cells across lung adenocarcinoma regions. One entry per CDR3 protein, called by TCRdb with MiXCR from the PCR reads. Of about 11,000 distinct CDR3 sequences listed, approximately 53% are singletons. Source material: CD8+ T cells from the center of a lung tumor. These receptors came from a female donor with lung adenocarcinoma. The CD4 and CD8 labels of this study may be unreliable.

On this clonotype: Compared with germline, one end of the junction differs, possibly owing to a read error. CDR3 amino acids: CAGRVSSRPDTQYF. CDR3 nucleotide sequence: TGTGCGGGGCGCGTAAGTTCCCGCCCAGATACGCAGTATTTC. The rearrangement joins TRBV7-2 to TRBJ2-3; possibly TRBD1 for D (5 bases). In germline, CDR1 is SGHTA, CDR2 FQGNSA. The CDR3 runs 14 residues.

The chain carries TRBV6-1 and TRBJ2-4; D call uncertain. CDR1 and CDR2 (germline): MNHNS, SASEGT. Trimming removed 0 bases from V and 6 bases from J, with 3 bases in between. CDR3 size: 12 residues. The CDR3 region has the DNA TGTGCCAGCAGTGAAGCGCCAAACATTCAGTACTTC. Translating gives CASSEAPNIQYF.

The V and J genes are TRBV30 and TRBJ2-5, with D perhaps TRBD1 or TRBD2 (5 bases each). The DNA end is more similar to TRBJ2-7, so the J call may be wrong. Germline CDR1 is GTSNPN and CDR2 is SVGIG (reference sequence). The CDR3 totals 13 residues. As DNA, the CDR3 is TGTGCCTGGACCCTGGGACCGCGCTACGAGCAGTACTTC. It yields the protein CAWTLGPRYEQYF.

Relative to its sample, this clonotype is medium-sized. The chain links TRBV27 to TRBJ1-1, with D possibly TRBD1 on 5 matching bases. CDR1 and CDR2 (germline): MNHEY, SMNVEV (reference sequence). Trimming took 5 bases from V and 4 from J, leaving 32 bases between them. CDR3 length equals 20 residues. The CDR3 DNA reads TGTGCCAGCAGTCACCCCAAGGGCGGGGGTCGAATCTTGATTGGCACTGAAGCTTTCTTT. This encodes CASSHPKGGGRILIGTEAFF.

Concerning this clonotype: The germline gene is not matched at one end of the junction; a read error may be the cause. The chain couples TRBV6-1 to TRBJ2-3, with 10 bases identical to TRBD2. In germline, CDR1 is MNHNS, CDR2 SASEGT. This CDR3 has 15 residues. The DNA of the CDR3 is TGTGGCCGCGGTCCGAGCGGGGGGGGCAAAGATACTCAGTATTTC. This sequence encodes CGRGPSGGGKDTQYF.

V and J are TRBV10-1 and TRBJ1-1; 8 bases fit TRBD1. V dropped 3 bases and J dropped 3; count of bases not matched to a gene: 6. CDR3 length equals 15 residues. Germline V gene lookup returns CDR1 WNHNN and CDR2 SYGVQD (reference sequence). The CDR3 reads CASSDPDRADTEAFF. In nucleotides, the CDR3 is TGCGCCAGCAGTGACCCGGACAGGGCGGACACTGAAGCTTTCTTT.

V usage is TRBV3-1 and J usage is TRBJ2-2; D is uncertain. Germline CDR1 reads LGHDT; CDR2 reads YNNKEL (reference sequence). The V gene lost 6 bases and the J gene lost 1 base, with 6 bases spanning the gap. The CDR3 is made up of 13 amino acids. The CDR3 protein is CASSFRNTGELFF. The CDR3 nucleotides are TGTGCCAGCAGTTTCAGGAACACCGGGGAGCTGTTTTTT.

This chain connects TRBV10-2 to TRBJ2-3, with a tentative D call TRBD1 (5 bases). The germline V gene encodes CDR1 WSHSY and CDR2 SAAADI. This CDR3 comprises 14 residues. Trimming removed 6 bases from V and 0 bases from J, with 10 bases in between. The CDR3 DNA reads TGCGCCAGCAGGAGGCAGGGAAGCACAGATACGCAGTATTTT. It is translated as CASRRQGSTDTQYF.

Comments on this clonotype: This may stem from a read error, because a much larger clone lies one nucleotide away. V and J are TRBV6-1 and TRBJ2-1, with D possibly matching TRBD2 (7 bases). Germline CDR1 and CDR2: MNHNS and SASEGT. V was cut by 5 bases and J by 13 bases, with 24 bases left in between. CDR3 size: 15 residues. The CDR3 region is CASSPNWGGQETQFF. The CDR3 nucleotides are TGTGCCAGCAGTCCGAATTGGGGGGGCCAAGAGACCCAGTTCTTC.

A word on this clonotype: The junction and the germline gene differ at one end; a read error may be behind it. This rearrangement joins TRBV10-2 to TRBJ2-5; D assignment may be TRBD1 or TRBD2 (5 bases each). CDR1 and CDR2 from the germline V gene are WSHSY and SAAADI. The CDR3 loop spans 14 amino acids. Here the CDR3 reads CARREGRDQETQYF. As DNA, the CDR3 is TGCGCGAGGCGCGAGGGCCGGGACCAAGAGACGCAGTACTTC.

This chain uses TRBV15 with TRBJ2-2, with 12 bases identical to TRBD1. Looked up from germline, CDR1 is LNHNV and CDR2 is YYDKDF (reference sequence). J lost 8 bases, V lost 3 bases, and 4 bases had no gene match. This CDR3 has 15 residues. The CDR3 loop reads CATSSGTGGWGELFF. The CDR3, as DNA: TGTGCCACCAGCAGCGGGACAGGGGGCTGGGGGGAGCTGTTTTTT.

CDR3 protein: CASSRLLGEQFF. As DNA, the CDR3 is TGTGCCAGCAGTCGGCTTTTGGGTGAGCAGTTCTTC. This chain uses TRBV6-1 with TRBJ2-1; D uncertain. CDR1 MNHNS and CDR2 SASEGT come from the germline V gene. CDR3 size: 12 residues. V was trimmed by 5 bases and J by 9 bases, leaving 11 bases between them.

This clonotype was observed at least ten times. The chain joins TRBV25-1 to TRBJ2-5, with D tentatively TRBD2 (5 bases). The J call may be faulty, since TRBJ2-7 better matches the DNA end. This CDR3 has 14 amino acids. From germline, CDR1 is MGHDK and CDR2 SYGVNS. The CDR3 is CASSEYGLIYEQYF. The CDR3 DNA reads TGTGCCAGCAGTGAATATGGACTTATCTACGAGCAGTACTTC.

For this clonotype: One end of the junction fails to match germline, which may point to a read error. The rearrangement links TRBV7-7 to TRBJ2-5; 8 bases match TRBD2. Germline assignment: CDR1 SSHAT and CDR2 FNYEAQ (reference sequence). CDR3 length: 15 amino acids. Here the CDR3 DNA reads TGTGCTAGCAGCTTCCCTGGCGGGAGGAAAGAGACCCAGTACTTC. This sequence encodes CASSFPGGRKETQYF.

This clonotype was counted a few times. The chain is built from TRBV6-5 and TRBJ2-1; possibly TRBD2 for D (5 bases). The CDR3 extends over 17 amino acids. CDR1 is MNHEY and CDR2 is SVGAGI in the germline V gene. Trimming cost V 0 bases and J 4 bases, with 16 bases left between them. The CDR3 loop reads CASSYSPVSGTYNEQFF. The DNA of the CDR3 is TGTGCCAGCAGTTACTCGCCGGTGAGCGGTACTTACAATGAGCAGTTCTTC.

This clonotype is categorized as medium-sized. V gene TRBV10-3 combines with J gene TRBJ2-1; 7 bases map to TRBD2. Trimming removed 3 bases from V and 7 bases from J; junction bases left unmatched: 6. Germline V lookup: CDR1 ENHRY, CDR2 SYGVKD. The CDR3 length is 14 residues. CDR3 in DNA: TGTGCCATCAGTGATAGGCAGGGAGGGAATGAGCAGTTCTTC. Its translation is CAISDRQGGNEQFF.

As regards this clonotype: At one end the junction does not follow the germline gene, possibly because of a read error. V is TRBV6-1 and J is TRBJ2-3; the match to TRBD2 covers 8 bases. Germline CDR1 is MNHNS and CDR2 is SASEGT. The CDR3 is 15 residues long. The CDR3 is CASGPGGGGPDTQYF. For the CDR3, the DNA is TGTGCCAGCGGTCCGGGGGGGGGGGGCCCAGATACGCAGTACTTT.

This chain uses TRBV6-5 with TRBJ2-2; D perhaps matches TRBD2 (5 bases). CDR1 and CDR2 (germline): MNHEY, SVGAGI. V lost 2 bases and J 13 bases, leaving 20 bases between the germline ends. The CDR3 consists of 15 residues. CDR3 DNA: TGTGCCAGCAGTTACCATTCGGGAAGCACCGATGCGCTGTTTTTT. Its protein is CASSYHSGSTDALFF.

V and J are TRBV6-8 and TRBJ2-6, with 9 bases aligning to TRBD2. This CDR3 contains 17 residues. The V and J ends lost 7 bases and 0 bases, in that order; junction bases with no gene match: 7. The germline gives CDR1 MNHGY, CDR2 SAAAGT. The CDR3: CASTKAGGLSGANVLTF. Here the CDR3 DNA reads TGTGCCAGCACCAAAGCGGGGGGCCTCTCTGGGGCCAACGTCCTGACTTTC.

This rearrangement joins TRBV6-1 to TRBJ2-1, with 7 bases aligning to TRBD2. Looked up from germline, CDR1 is MNHNS and CDR2 is SASEGT. J gave up 0 bases and V 5 bases, and 13 bases lay outside the gene matches. The CDR3 is made up of 18 amino acids. The CDR3 region has the DNA TGTGCCAGCAGTACGCTACGAAGCGGGACCGGCTCCTACAATGAGCAGTTCTTC. Translating it yields CASSTLRSGTGSYNEQFF.

The chain couples TRBV4-2 to TRBJ2-1; D is tentatively TRBD1 or TRBD2 (5 bases each). The J call may not be correct, given that the DNA end is closer to TRBJ2-7. Germline V gene sequence: CDR1 LGHNA, CDR2 YNFKEQ. This CDR3 has 15 residues. The chain's CDR3 is CASSLEGTGTYEQYF. Here the CDR3 DNA reads TGTGCCAGCAGCCTCGAAGGGACGGGTACCTACGAGCAGTACTTC.

With respect to this clonotype: No conserved phenylalanine or tryptophan ends this CDR3, so it is likely a read error. In nucleotides, the CDR3 is TGTGCCAGCACATACAGTGCATCCTCTGGGGCCAACGTCCTGACTTTA. Translation gives CASTYSASSGANVLTL. The chain carries TRBV6-1 and TRBJ2-6; the D is unclear. The CDR3 extends over 16 amino acids. The germline V gene has CDR1 MNHNS and CDR2 SASEGT. Trimming shortened V by 7 bases and J by 0 bases, and 13 bases separated the two germline ends.

The chain links TRBV6-1 to TRBJ1-6; tentative D call: TRBD1 (6 bases). Looked up from germline, CDR1 is MNHNS and CDR2 is SASEGT. CDR3 length: 13 residues. The germline V and J ends were trimmed by 7 bases and 9 bases, with 13 bases remaining between them. The CDR3 here is CASIQTRGSPLHF. DNA of the CDR3: TGTGCCAGCATCCAGACCAGGGGTTCACCCCTCCACTTT.

This chain uses TRBV7-2 with TRBJ1-2, with a tentative D call TRBD1 (6 bases). V lost 3 bases and J lost 7, with 15 bases in between. The CDR3 has 14 residues. From germline, CDR1 is SGHTA and CDR2 FQGNSA. The CDR3 spells CASSLGALRLGYTF. The CDR3 DNA is TGTGCCAGCAGCTTGGGGGCCCTAAGGCTTGGCTACACCTTC. Complete variable domain (other parts from reference TRBV7-2 and TRBJ1-2): GAGVSQSPSNKVTEKGKDVELRCDPISGHTALYWYRQSLGQGLEFLIYFQGNSAPDKSGLPSDRFSAERTGGSVSTLTIQRTQQEDSAVYLCASSLGALRLGYTFGSGTRLTVV.

This clonotype has at least ten counts. The CDR3, as DNA: TGTGCCAGCAGCTTGGCGGGGGGCCAAGAGACCCAGTACTTC. Protein: CASSLAGGQETQYF. The chain uses TRBV7-6 and TRBJ2-5; 8 bases line up with TRBD2. The CDR3 is 14 amino acids. V gave up 3 bases and J gave up 1 base; unmatched junction bases: 1. Germline V CDR1 and CDR2: SGHVS, FNYEAQ.

This clonotype was detected only a few times. The gene calls are TRBV6-1 and TRBJ1-2; a possible D gene is TRBD1 (6 bases). The germline V and J ends were trimmed by 7 bases and 7 bases, with 13 bases remaining between them. There are 12 residues in the CDR3. From germline, CDR1 is MNHNS and CDR2 SASEGT. The CDR3 here is CASTLGGTGYTF. The DNA for the CDR3 is TGTGCCAGCACCCTAGGGGGAACTGGCTACACCTTC.

Only one count was recorded for this clonotype. V is TRBV12-3 or TRBV12-4 and J is TRBJ2-1; D tentatively reads TRBD1 or TRBD2 (6 bases each). Trimming removed 7 bases from V and 2 bases from J, with 18 bases in between. The CDR3 covers 16 residues. The CDR3 sequence is CASTPAGGTPYNEQFF. CDR3 DNA: TGTGCCAGCACCCCAGCGGGCGGGACACCCTACAATGAGCAGTTCTTC.

The CDR3: CASSQADTKETQYF. CDR3 in DNA: TGTGCCAGCAGCCAAGCCGATACGAAAGAGACCCAGTACTTC. This chain links TRBV3-1 with TRBJ2-3, with unresolved D. The J call may be wrong; the DNA end is better matched by TRBJ2-5. CDR3 length: 14 amino acids. In germline, CDR1 is LGHDT, CDR2 YNNKEL (reference sequence).